Below, one T cell receptor beta chain is given with its context. The antigen is unknown. Via MiXCR, TCRdb re-called the RT-PCR reads, giving one row per CDR3 protein. This sample has fewer than 650,000 distinct CDR3 sequences, with approximately 13% found just once. Unmatched junction bases numbered 4, after V lost 4 bases and J lost 0 bases. This CDR3 region has 15 residues. This sample is drawn from a study of response to subunit inactivated influenza vaccine. Study-level results: There was a suggestion from the authors that each seasonal influenza vaccination recruits few new T cells.

The clonotype originates from a man aged 45-65 years who received an inactivated influenza vaccine. The V call is TRBV12-3 or TRBV12-4, the J call TRBJ2-3, with 7 positions matching TRBD2. This sample comprised PBMCs from blood, obtained roughly 46 days after vaccination. The CDR3 nucleotides are TGTGCCAGCAGTTCGGCAGCGGGGAGCACAGATACGCAGTATTTT. Its protein product is CASSSAAGSTDTQYF.